These 2 T cell receptor beta chains share one sample of origin, sequenced in a study of OX40 agonist ivuxolimab in advanced cancers. Data came from immunoSEQ multiplex PCR; TCRdb stores just in-frame clones and leaves some out. The repertoire holds approximately 50,000 clones, 85% to 95% seen once, with 9.5% to 11% in the top ten. This specimen consisted of CD4+ or CD8+ T cells sorted from blood, obtained in a trial of the OX40 agonist ivuxolimab. The source is an adult with an advanced solid tumor such as melanoma, head and neck, liver or kidney cancer.

This chain links TRBV7-6 with TRBJ2-1; 13 bases agree with TRBD2. The V segment lost 1 base and the J segment 0 bases; nucleotides outside the gene matches: 12. The CDR3 extends over 21 amino acids. Germline CDR1 SGHVS, CDR2 FNYEAQ. The CDR3 reads CASSLGAPRLAGGTSYNEQFF. Here the CDR3 DNA reads TGTGCCAGCAGCTTAGGCGCCCCCCGACTAGCGGGAGGAACCTCCTACAATGAGCAGTTCTTC.

V and J are TRBV11-1 and TRBJ2-7, with D possibly TRBD1 on 5 matching bases. With 1 base removed from V and 3 bases from J, the gap between germline ends came to 7 bases. Germline CDR1 reads SGHAT; CDR2 reads FQDESV (reference sequence). The CDR3 has 13 amino acids. The CDR3 nucleotides are TGTGCCAGCAGCTTAGTCAGGGACTACGAGCAGTACTTC. This translates into CASSLVRDYEQYF.